This TCR beta chain stems from a study of T-cell memory formation after mild COVID-19. TCR alpha and TCR beta cDNA libraries carrying sample barcodes and UMIs came from 5'RACE with constant-segment primers. TCRdb re-called the 5' RACE reads with MiXCR, one entry per CDR3 protein. The profile shows 470,000 or so distinct CDR3 sequences, 20% of them singletons. This CDR3 spans 12 amino acids. CDR1 SGHRS and CDR2 YFSETQ come from the germline V gene. The V end was cut by 4 bases, the J end by 12 bases, with 13 bases between. Study conclusions and caveats: Those CD4+ clones that contracted were mainly in CM and EM (CD8+ ones in EMRA).

On this clonotype itself: Its antigen is currently unknown.

This sequence was found in an adult woman who had mild COVID-19 (a few samples of this study predate the infection). Cell type and time point are not known. The material sequenced was PBMCs or a T cell subset sorted from them (not recorded which). The chain links TRBV5-1 to TRBJ1-4; tentatively, D is TRBD1 (5 bases). As DNA, the CDR3 is TGCGCCAGCAGCCTGATCCAGGGAGAACTGTTTTTT. Translation: CASSLIQGELFF.